The present T cell receptor beta chain was sequenced within a study of blood T cell repertoires in COVID-19. At the level of the study: The samples span acute and convalescent COVID-19 from the United States, Italy and Spain.

Only in-frame clones appear in the TCRdb table, and some are missing; sequencing was by immunoSEQ multiplex PCR. The data show fewer than 110,000 clones, with around 85% seen just once and 1.5% to 2% held by the top ten. The germline V gene encodes CDR1 SGDLS and CDR2 YYNGEE. V lost 1 base and J 5 bases, leaving 13 bases between the germline ends. The CDR3 has 15 amino acids. Sequencing was performed on peripheral blood. The sequence was collected from a woman in her 70s with active or convalescent COVID-19. This chain connects TRBV9 to TRBJ2-1; maybe TRBD2 (6 bases). The CDR3 region has the DNA TGTGCCAGCAGCGTATGGGGAGGAGCCGACAATGAGCAGTTCTTC. Amino acids: CASSVWGGADNEQFF.